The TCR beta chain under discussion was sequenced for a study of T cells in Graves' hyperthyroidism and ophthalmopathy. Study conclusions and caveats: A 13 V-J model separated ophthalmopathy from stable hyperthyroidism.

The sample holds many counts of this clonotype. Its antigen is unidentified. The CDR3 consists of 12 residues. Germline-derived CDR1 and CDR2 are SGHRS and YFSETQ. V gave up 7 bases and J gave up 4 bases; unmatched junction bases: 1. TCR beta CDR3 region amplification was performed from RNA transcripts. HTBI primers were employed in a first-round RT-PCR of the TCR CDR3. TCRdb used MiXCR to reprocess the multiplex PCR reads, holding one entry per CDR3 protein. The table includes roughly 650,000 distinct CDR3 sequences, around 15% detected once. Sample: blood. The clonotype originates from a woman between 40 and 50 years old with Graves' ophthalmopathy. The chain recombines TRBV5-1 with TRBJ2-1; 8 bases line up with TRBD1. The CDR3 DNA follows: TGCGCCAGCGGGACAGGTTACAATGAGCAGTTCTTC. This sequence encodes CASGTGYNEQFF.